This TCR beta chain was captured in a study of regulatory T cells in long-lasting Graves disease. Whole-study context: Persistent cases took antithyroid drugs over 5 years and stayed TSH receptor antibody positive. Whole-study findings and limits: TRBV28, TRBJ1-2 and TRBJ2-5 emerged as the favored segments in persistent disease. The study found persistent patients shared more public clonotypes (roughly 3,000) than new patients (over 900).

The germline CDR1 and CDR2 sequences are MNHEY and SVGAGI. The CDR3 is 15 amino acids. The V gene lost 2 bases and the J gene lost 6 bases, with 17 bases spanning the gap. This clonotype has a count of ten or more. What it binds is unknown. Time point: persistent/refractory GD, antithyroid drugs over 5 years with positive TRAb. Construction of the TCR library relied on RNA isolated from PBMCs. The authors built TCR beta libraries using iRepertoire HTBI primers and Arm-PCR of CDR3 regions. TCRdb re-analysed the multiplex PCR reads in MiXCR, keeping a single row per CDR3 protein. This table holds roughly 400,000 distinct CDR3 sequences, 21% found once.

J is TRBJ2-7 and V is TRBV6-5, with a weak D call TRBD2 (6 bases). The TCR originated in a female donor with Graves disease. Sequencing used peripheral blood mononuclear cells (PBMCs), obtained when the disease was refractory, from a patient treated with antithyroid drugs. As DNA, the CDR3 is TGTGCCAGCAGTTACCTACCGCGGGGATCTCGCGAGCAGTACTTC. This codes for CASSYLPRGSREQYF.